Described below is a single T cell receptor beta chain sequence and its context. These data belong to a study of shared clonotypes between healthy human individuals. Per the original methods: ImmunoSEQ output lacked quality scores and full-length reads, limiting matched filtering. Sequencing used immunoSEQ multiplex PCR; TCRdb keeps in-frame clones, though not all of them. V and J calls and clone size follow that table, whereas D and trimming were derived from the DNA. Among 400,000 or so clones listed, just over 95% were seen once. The sequencing sample was made of memory CD8+ T cells sorted from blood. Indicated subset: CD45RO+ cells pooled with CCR7-negative TemRA cells. The source of this sequence is a man aged 25-45 years in good health.

CDR3 region: CASSYLAGGDRAGELFF. Written as DNA, the CDR3 is TGTGCCAGCAGTTACCTAGCGGGAGGGGATAGGGCCGGGGAGCTGTTTTTT. V is TRBV28 and J is TRBJ2-2; 12 nucleotides line up with TRBD2. Unmatched junction bases numbered 9, after V lost 4 bases and J lost 6 bases. The CDR3 has 17 residues. CDR1 is MDHEN, CDR2 SYDVKM, per germline.